This TCR beta chain derives from a study of TIL therapy for anti-PD-1-resistant metastatic lung cancer. Findings and caveats of the study: Many TIL product clones were absent from baseline tumor, suggesting clonal contraction.

The libraries were made with immunoSEQ v3. Sequencing depth was approximately 2 million read pairs for survey level, roughly 5-6 million for deep. Profiling relied on immunoSEQ multiplex PCR, and the TCRdb table lists in-frame clones only, not all of them. Of some 7,000 clones detected, around 57% appear once; the ten largest clones hold more than 7.5%. Comment on this clone: Antigen unknown.

V lost 6 bases to trimming and J lost 0 bases; unmatched junction nucleotides: 18. The CDR3 covers 19 residues. Germline V gives CDR1 SNHLY, CDR2 FYNNEI. Time point defined: pre-treatment sample, taken before nivolumab and TIL therapy. Tumor tissue came from excised metastases, mostly pleural nodules or supraclavicular lymph nodes. Progressing patients received lymphodepletion, expanded TIL infusion and IL-2. Stage 4 NSCLC adults joined between October 2017 and January 2020. The J gene is TRBJ2-7, the V gene TRBV2, with 9 bases identical to TRBD2. This receptor was identified in a person aged 25-80 years with non-small cell lung cancer. The input for sequencing was tumor tissue, taken at baseline. The CDR3 spells CASSEYLLAGGRASYEQYF. CDR3 DNA: TGTGCCAGCAGCGAATACCTACTAGCGGGCGGGAGGGCCTCCTACGAGCAGTACTTC.